This entry lists 26 T cell receptor beta chains sequenced from one sample in a study of T cell changes during pregnancy in multiple sclerosis. Data came from immunoSEQ multiplex PCR; TCRdb stores just in-frame clones and leaves some out. This sample has some 77,000 clones; roughly 90% occur once, and the top ten carry approximately 2%. The sample here was peripheral blood, taken before pregnancy. Receptor source: a female donor with multiple sclerosis, enrolled in a pregnancy study.

This chain connects TRBV5-6 to TRBJ2-7; TRBD2 aligns across 9 bases. Looked up from germline, CDR1 is SGHDT and CDR2 is YYEEEE. The CDR3 consists of 16 residues. The ends lost 4 bases at V and 3 bases at J; junction bases unmatched: 11. The CDR3 here is CASSDTGASGDYEQYF. The CDR3 region has the DNA TGTGCCAGCAGCGACACAGGGGCTAGCGGGGACTACGAGCAGTACTTC. The variable domain in full, with the rest retrieved from reference TRBV5-6 and TRBJ2-7, is DAGVTQSPTHLIKTRGQQVTLRCSPKSGHDTVSWYQQALGQGPQFIFQYYEEEERQRGNFPDRFSGHQFPNYSSELNVNALLLGDSALYLCASSDTGASGDYEQYFGPGTRLTVT.

The gene calls are TRBV5-8 and TRBJ1-1; 7 bases are a match to TRBD1. The CDR3 extends over 14 amino acids. The V and J ends lost 7 bases and 1 base, in that order; junction bases with no gene match: 7. Germline V gene sequence: CDR1 SGHTS, CDR2 YDEGEE. CDR3 region: CASYPQGWNTEAFF. DNA of the CDR3: TGTGCCAGCTATCCACAGGGGTGGAACACTGAAGCTTTCTTT.

The chain links TRBV6-5 to TRBJ1-1; 8 nucleotides align to TRBD1. The CDR3 has 11 residues. Per the germline V gene, CDR1 is MNHEY and CDR2 is SVGAGI. The V gene end was trimmed by 8 bases and the J gene end by 5 bases; junction bases not matched to a gene: 1. For the CDR3, the DNA is TGTGCCAGCGGACAGGGAACTGAAGCTTTCTTT. It codes for CASGQGTEAFF.

The chain is built from TRBV18 and TRBJ1-2, with D possibly being TRBD1 (6 bases). The CDR3 spans 15 residues. CDR1 KGHSH and CDR2 LQKENI come from the germline V gene. V lost 6 bases to trimming and J lost 2 bases, with 16 bases between them. The CDR3 nucleotides are TGTGCCAGCTCCACCGGCAGGGGCCGAAACTATGGCTACACCTTC. Protein: CASSTGRGRNYGYTF. The whole variable domain, filled in from reference TRBV18 and TRBJ1-2, reads NAGVMQNPRHLVRRRGQEARLRCSPMKGHSHVYWYRQLPEEGLKFMVYLQKENIIDESGMPKERFSAEFPKEGPSILRIQQVVRGDSAAYFCASSTGRGRNYGYTFGSGTRLTVV.

This clone showed up just once. The chain uses TRBV9 and TRBJ2-3; 7 nucleotides align to TRBD1. Germline V gene lookup returns CDR1 SGDLS and CDR2 YYNGEE. This CDR3 is built from 16 residues. Trimming removed 0 bases from V and 3 bases from J; junction bases left unmatched: 7. The CDR3 region is CASSVARGRGTDTQYF. The CDR3 coding sequence is TGTGCCAGCAGCGTAGCTCGCGGCAGGGGGACAGATACGCAGTATTTT.

V gene TRBV6-5 combines with J gene TRBJ1-1; 8 nucleotides match TRBD1. Germline V gives CDR1 MNHEY, CDR2 SVGAGI. Losses at the gene ends were 6 bases for V and 8 bases for J; bases not matched to a gene: 2. This CDR3 comprises 11 residues. The CDR3 nucleotides read TGTGCCAGCAGAGACAGGGGAGAAGCTTTCTTT. Protein product: CASRDRGEAFF.

This rearrangement joins TRBV5-6 to TRBJ2-7; 7 bases fit TRBD1. Germline CDR1 SGHDT, CDR2 YYEEEE. The V gene end was trimmed by 2 bases and the J gene end by 3 bases; junction bases not matched to a gene: 5. This CDR3 is built from 14 residues. CDR3 in amino acids: CASSFTRDSYEQYF. Written as DNA, the CDR3 is TGTGCCAGCAGCTTCACCCGGGACAGCTACGAGCAGTACTTC.

This chain links TRBV30 with TRBJ1-1, with 7 nucleotides matching TRBD1. Germline lookup yields CDR1 GTSNPN and CDR2 SVGIG (reference sequence). The CDR3 spans 13 residues. With 0 bases clipped from V and 10 bases from J, the junction kept 8 bases outside the gene matches. The chain's CDR3 is CAWSVRGGISAFF. As DNA, the CDR3 is TGTGCCTGGAGTGTACGAGGGGGCATTTCAGCTTTCTTT.

This clone was counted a single time. CDR3 in amino acids: CASSLVGQGAGELFF. Written as DNA, the CDR3 is TGTGCCAGCAGCTTGGTGGGACAGGGAGCCGGGGAGCTGTTTTTT. This chain uses TRBV5-4 with TRBJ2-2; 9 bases align to TRBD1. In germline, CDR1 is SGHNT, CDR2 YYREEE (reference sequence). The CDR3 loop spans 15 amino acids. Trimming at V came to 0 bases and at J to 6 bases, leaving 3 bases not matched to a gene.

Here the CDR3 DNA reads TGCGCCAGCAGCCGCCAGACAGGGAGGAACACTGAAGCTTTCTTT. This gives the protein CASSRQTGRNTEAFF. The chain is built from TRBV4-1 and TRBJ1-1; 7 bases line up with TRBD1. The J segment lost 1 base and the V segment lost 4 bases, leaving 6 bases of the junction unmatched. In germline, CDR1 is MGHRA, CDR2 YSYEKL. The CDR3 is 15 residues long.

A few counts support this clone. The chain recombines TRBV7-3 with TRBJ1-1; D is perhaps TRBD1 (5 bases). Trimming shortened V by 0 bases and J by 6 bases, and 11 bases separated the two germline ends. The germline gives CDR1 SGHTA, CDR2 FQGTGA. The CDR3 is made up of 14 amino acids. The CDR3 here is CASSLTGGGSEAFF. For the CDR3, the DNA is TGTGCCAGCAGCTTAACGGGGGGAGGCTCTGAAGCTTTCTTT.

The chain couples TRBV28 to TRBJ1-2; 8 nucleotides align to TRBD1. J was trimmed by 7 bases and V by 6 bases; bases with no gene match: 7. This CDR3 has 13 amino acids. Germline loops: CDR1 MDHEN, CDR2 SYDVKM. The CDR3 region has the DNA TGTGCCAGCAGGACAGGGGAGGGTGGTGGCTACACCTTC. Residues: CASRTGEGGGYTF.

The rearrangement joins TRBV29-1 to TRBJ2-7; D might be TRBD1 (6 bases). V lost 7 bases to trimming and J lost 4 bases, with 14 bases between them. There are 12 residues in the CDR3. CDR1 and CDR2 from the germline V gene are SQVTM and ANQGSEA. The CDR3 bases are TGCAGCGCCAGGGGTCCCTCGTACGAGCAGTACTTC. Amino acid sequence: CSARGPSYEQYF.

The chain is built from TRBV28 and TRBJ2-3, with D perhaps TRBD1 (5 bases). The CDR3 totals 14 residues. V gave up 10 bases and J gave up 2 bases, with 16 bases separating them. Germline V gene data show CDR1 as MDHEN and CDR2 as SYDVKM. CDR3 in amino acids: CATHWGSATDTQYF. CDR3 in DNA: TGTGCCACCCACTGGGGCAGCGCCACAGATACGCAGTATTTT.

The V and J genes are TRBV5-1 and TRBJ1-1; D is unresolved. Germline values: CDR1 SGHRS, CDR2 YFSETQ. The V and J ends lost 1 base and 0 bases respectively, with 13 bases between them. The CDR3 is made up of 16 amino acids. In DNA, the CDR3 is TGCGCCAGCAGCTTGCGCCCCCCGGTCATGAACACTGAAGCTTTCTTT. Translating it yields CASSLRPPVMNTEAFF.

In nucleotides, the CDR3 is TGTGCCAGCCAGGGGGAGGTGAGCACTGAAGCTTTCTTT. This gives the protein CASQGEVSTEAFF. The genes are TRBV2 and TRBJ1-1, with 7 bases lining up with TRBD1. The CDR3 is made up of 13 amino acids. Trimming at V came to 8 bases and at J to 4 bases, leaving 7 bases not matched to a gene. Germline V gives CDR1 SNHLY, CDR2 FYNNEI.

The rearrangement joins TRBV5-1 to TRBJ2-1; TRBD1 agrees at 9 bases. J was trimmed by 5 bases and V by 2 bases; bases with no gene match: 5. CDR3 length equals 15 residues. CDR1 SGHRS and CDR2 YFSETQ come from the germline V gene. CDR3 protein: CASSFFRQGDNEQFF. The CDR3 DNA reads TGCGCCAGCAGCTTTTTTAGACAGGGGGACAATGAGCAGTTCTTC.

The chain employs TRBV5-1 and TRBJ2-1, with D perhaps matching TRBD2 (5 bases). The CDR3 length is 16 residues. Germline loops: CDR1 SGHRS, CDR2 YFSETQ. V was pared by 2 bases and J by 4 bases, with 16 bases between. CDR3: CASSLLRGSRYNEQFF. CDR3 nucleotide sequence: TGCGCCAGCAGCTTACTCCGGGGTAGCAGGTACAATGAGCAGTTCTTC.

This chain uses TRBV7-2 with TRBJ2-2, with D hard to call. V gave up 5 bases and J gave up 7 bases, with 8 bases separating them. CDR3 length: 12 residues. Germline CDR1 is SGHTA and CDR2 is FQGNSA. In nucleotides, the CDR3 is TGTGCCAGCAGCCGGTATGGCGGGGAGCTGTTTTTT. It translates to CASSRYGGELFF.

This clone was seen just once. V is TRBV6-4 and J is TRBJ2-2, with D tentatively TRBD1 (5 bases). Germline CDR1 reads MRHNA; CDR2 reads SNTAGT. V shed 3 bases and J shed 4 bases, with 6 bases lying between them. This CDR3 is built from 13 residues. CDR3 amino acids: CASSDQGTGELFF. The CDR3 nucleotides read TGTGCCAGCAGTGATCAGGGCACCGGGGAGCTGTTTTTT.

The chain carries TRBV6-4 and TRBJ2-7, with a possible D match to TRBD1 (5 bases). In germline, CDR1 is MRHNA, CDR2 SNTAGT. The CDR3 totals 15 residues. Trimming removed 0 bases at V and 0 bases at J, with 9 bases between. CDR3 sequence: CASSDSGASSYEQYF. The CDR3 region has the DNA TGTGCCAGCAGTGACTCAGGGGCGAGCTCCTACGAGCAGTACTTC.

V usage is TRBV9 and J usage is TRBJ2-3; 11 nucleotides align to TRBD2. The CDR3 loop spans 19 amino acids. J gave up 3 bases and V 3 bases, and 15 bases lay outside the gene matches. Germline assignment: CDR1 SGDLS and CDR2 YYNGEE. The CDR3 coding sequence is TGTGCCAGCAGCGCCGGAATTTGGACTAGCGGGTCTGGAACAGATACGCAGTATTTT. Its protein is CASSAGIWTSGSGTDTQYF. The whole variable domain, remainder taken from reference TRBV9 and TRBJ2-3, is DSGVTQTPKHLITATGQRVTLRCSPRSGDLSVYWYQQSLDQGLQFLIQYYNGEERAKGNILERFSAQQFPDLHSELNLSSLELGDSALYFCASSAGIWTSGSGTDTQYFGPGTRLTVL.

The rearrangement links TRBV7-8 to TRBJ2-1; the D gene is possibly TRBD2 (6 bases). This CDR3 has 15 residues. Trimming removed 2 bases at V and 4 bases at J, with 12 bases between. CDR1 is SGHVS, CDR2 FQNEAQ, per germline. CDR3 region: CASSLLYGTYNEQFF. CDR3 bases: TGTGCCAGCAGCTTACTATACGGGACTTACAATGAGCAGTTCTTC.

This chain uses TRBV10-3 with TRBJ1-6; 8 bases agree with TRBD1. The J segment lost 7 bases and the V segment lost 8 bases, leaving 1 base of the junction unmatched. The CDR3 totals 12 residues. CDR1 and CDR2 (germline): ENHRY, SYGVKD. In DNA, the CDR3 is TGTGCCATCGGACAGGGAAATTCACCCCTCCACTTT. Its translation is CAIGQGNSPLHF.

The chain carries TRBV29-1 and TRBJ2-1; 7 positions agree with TRBD2. V shed 1 base and J 9 bases; nucleotides not matched to a gene: 21. This CDR3 has 18 amino acids. Germline values: CDR1 SQVTM, CDR2 ANQGSEA. The CDR3 sequence: CSVEALSGEGGGGGEQFF. As DNA, the CDR3 is TGCAGCGTTGAAGCCCTCTCCGGTGAGGGCGGGGGTGGCGGTGAGCAGTTCTTC.

This chain uses TRBV6-6 with TRBJ2-7, with 8 bases aligning to TRBD1. CDR3 length: 14 residues. Losses at the gene ends were 2 bases for V and 2 bases for J; bases not matched to a gene: 2. Germline lookup yields CDR1 MNHNY and CDR2 SVGAGI (reference sequence). The CDR3 is CASSYEDRAYEQYF. In DNA form, the CDR3 reads TGTGCCAGCAGTTACGAGGACAGGGCCTACGAGCAGTACTTC.